This T cell receptor beta chain derives from a study of T cells of healthy individuals. TCRdb redid the calling of the 5' RACE reads with MiXCR, one entry per CDR3 protein. The table includes 85,000 to 100,000 distinct CDR3 sequences, 15% to 20% detected once. This clonotype has a handful of counts. The CDR3 spans 15 residues. Germline V gene lookup returns CDR1 LGHDT and CDR2 YNNKEL (reference sequence). V was shortened by 0 bases and J by 7 bases, with 15 bases between the two germline ends. The genes are TRBV3-1 and TRBJ1-2, with a possible D match to TRBD1 (5 bases). The source is a human donor in good health. DNA of the CDR3: TGTGCCAGCAGCCAAGATATAACAGGTTCCAGTGGCTACACCTTC. Translating it yields CASSQDITGSSGYTF. The entire variable domain, with the rest obtained from reference TRBV3-1 and TRBJ1-2, is as follows: DTAVSQTPKYLVTQMGNDKSIKCEQNLGHDTMYWYKQDSKKFLKIMFSYNNKELIINETVPNRFSPKSPDKAHLNLHINSLELGDSAVYFCASSQDITGSSGYTFGSGTRLTVV.